This T cell receptor (beta chain) was obtained from a study of vaccination and CD4 T cells after COVID-19. The study sequenced cultured CD4+ T cell DNA using the Oncomine TCR Beta short-read assay. Using its own MiXCR run on the PCR reads, TCRdb lists one record per CDR3 protein. In the table there are 5,500 to 8,000 distinct CDR3 sequences, approximately 35% of which are singletons. The CDR3 loop spans 14 amino acids. Per germline, CDR1 SQVTM and CDR2 ANQGSEA. V trimming: 4 bases; J trimming: 4 bases; junction bases outside the gene matches: 5. As concerns this clonotype: The antigen is unknown.

Treatment meaning: approximately nine-day PBMC culture with coronavirus spike peptide pools or control peptides (ViraFEST assay). CD4+ T cells that came from the unexposed donor were collected before the COVID-19 pandemic (2011-2018). The TCR was taken from a human donor in good health. This rearrangement joins TRBV29-1 to TRBJ2-3; 10 nucleotides agree with TRBD1. The sequencing sample was made of CD4+ T cells from blood, cultured in vitro. This chain's CDR3 is CSVGGTGVSDTQYF. CDR3 DNA sequence: TGCAGCGTTGGGGGGACAGGGGTGTCAGATACGCAGTATTTT.